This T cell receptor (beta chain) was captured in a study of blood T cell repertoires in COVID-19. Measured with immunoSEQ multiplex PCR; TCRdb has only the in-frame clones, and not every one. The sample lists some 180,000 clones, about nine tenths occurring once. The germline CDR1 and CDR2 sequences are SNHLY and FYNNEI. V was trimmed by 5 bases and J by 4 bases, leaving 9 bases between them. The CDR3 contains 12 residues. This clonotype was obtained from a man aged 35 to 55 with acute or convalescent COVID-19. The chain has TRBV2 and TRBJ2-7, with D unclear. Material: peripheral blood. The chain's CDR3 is CASSPLSYEQYF. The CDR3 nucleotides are TGTGCCAGCAGTCCGTTGAGTTACGAGCAGTACTTC.